This TCR beta chain was captured by sequencing in a study of shared T cell receptors in the human thymus. Assay: immunoSEQ multiplex PCR; the TCRdb copy retains only in-frame clones and omits some. The sample has about 660,000 clones, approximately 88% seen once. Another study also made use of these data, one on human thymus T cells. That source notes: Those donating were healthy Finnish infants in corrective surgery for congenital heart defects. Thymus specimens were resections from corrective heart surgery. Across thymic and blood repertoires, the usage of V and J genes appeared to be biased. Highly overlapping thymic repertoires among unrelated individuals were reported in related research.

The sequence came from a boy under two years old with a congenital heart defect. Sequencing was done on a sample of thymocytes.

This chain's CDR3 is CASSLNARSASGRARWDEQFF. CDR3 nucleotide sequence: TGTGCCAGCAGCCTGAATGCGAGGTCGGCTAGCGGGAGGGCCCGATGGGATGAGCAGTTCTTC. This chain joins TRBV14 and TRBJ2-1; the match to TRBD2 covers 12 bases. Germline V gene data show CDR1 as SGHDN and CDR2 as FVKESK. The J segment lost 8 bases and the V segment lost 4 bases, leaving 24 bases of the junction unmatched. This CDR3 has 21 amino acids.